This T cell receptor beta chain was captured in a study of control samples from healthy donors and cancer patients. The CDR3 contains 16 residues. The ends lost 4 bases at V and 2 bases at J; junction bases unmatched: 8. Germline V gives CDR1 WNHNN, CDR2 SYGVQD (reference sequence). Assay used: immunoSEQ multiplex PCR; TCRdb lists only in-frame clones, some missing. In the table there are 100,000 or so clones, 92% of which are singletons. Input material: blood. This sequence was found in a woman aged 18 to 35 in good health. This sequence joins TRBV10-1 and TRBJ2-3; 8 positions match TRBD2. The CDR3 here is CASSGTSGFSTDTQYF. CDR3 nucleotide sequence: TGCGCCAGCAGTGGTACTAGCGGCTTTTCCACAGATACGCAGTATTTT.